This T cell receptor beta chain comes out of a study of CXCR3-negative and CXCR3-positive naive CD8 T cells. Broader study findings: Relative to memory CD8+ cells, whose diversity was much lower, both naive subsets had comparably high diversity. Naive subsets expressed similar surface CD5; TRB CDR3 features served to infer TCR strength.

The TRB libraries of cDNA were built by UMI-labeled 5' RACE. TCRdb reprocessed the 5' RACE reads, with one entry per CDR3 protein and no DNA. The listing contains roughly 40,000 distinct CDR3 sequences. Concerning this clonotype: What it binds is unknown.

This CDR3 has 14 amino acids. Germline values: CDR1 MNHEY, CDR2 SVGAGI. The specimen was memory CD8+ T cells from blood. This receptor was identified in a human donor in good health. Some clones in this sample may be carry-over from other donors' samples. This sequence joins TRBV6-5 and TRBJ2-7; TCRdb reports TRBD2, a call that lacks DNA to check it against. CDR3 amino acids: CASSPFAGGYEQYF.